These 28 T cell receptor beta chains came from one sample sequenced in a study of regulatory T cells in long-lasting Graves disease. Sample time point: newly diagnosed GD, antithyroid drugs for less than 3 months. Following extraction of RNA from PBMCs, that RNA was used to make the TCR library. The TCR beta library used iRepertoire HTBI primers with Arm-PCR amplification of CDR3. TCRdb fed the multiplex PCR reads into MiXCR, producing one record per CDR3 protein. There are roughly 400,000 distinct CDR3 sequences in the sample; approximately 15% occur only once, and roughly 8% lies in the top ten. The sample was also reused in another study, on T cells in Graves' hyperthyroidism and ophthalmopathy.

Sequenced material: peripheral blood mononuclear cells (PBMCs), taken at new diagnosis, from a patient treated with antithyroid drugs. The source is a woman between 40 and 55 years old with Graves disease.

This clonotype was detected ten times or more. The chain links TRBV24-1 to TRBJ2-7; no definite D call. V was trimmed by 8 bases and J by 2 bases, leaving 12 bases between them. This CDR3 contains 13 residues. CDR1 and CDR2 (germline): KGHDR, SFDVKD. DNA for the CDR3: TGTGCCACCATCGTCTTCCTCCCCTACGAGCAGTACTTC. This gives the protein CATIVFLPYEQYF.

This clonotype was observed at least ten times. The genes are TRBV9 and TRBJ1-2, with D unresolved. Per the germline V gene, CDR1 is SGDLS and CDR2 is YYNGEE. The CDR3 length is 19 residues. V gave up 4 bases and J gave up 0 bases, with 25 bases separating them. The CDR3 DNA reads TGTGCCAGCAGCTCCCAAAGCTCCTTACCGGGGAGGGCTAACTATGGCTACACCTTC. Residues: CASSSQSSLPGRANYGYTF. Combining the CDR3 with reference TRBV9 and TRBJ1-2 gives the whole variable domain DSGVTQTPKHLITATGQRVTLRCSPRSGDLSVYWYQQSLDQGLQFLIQYYNGEERAKGNILERFSAQQFPDLHSELNLSSLELGDSALYFCASSSQSSLPGRANYGYTFGSGTRLTVV.

V gene TRBV12-3 or TRBV12-4 combines with J gene TRBJ2-6; D is uncertain. Deletions cut 5 bases from V and 0 bases from J, with 5 bases between. CDR3 length: 14 amino acids. The CDR3 sequence: CASSHTSGANVLTF. The CDR3 DNA reads as TGTGCCAGCAGTCATACCTCTGGGGCCAACGTCCTGACTTTC.

This clonotype came up once. The chain couples TRBV5-4 to TRBJ2-1; 7 positions match TRBD2. CDR1 is SGHNT, CDR2 YYREEE, per germline (reference sequence). The CDR3 covers 15 residues. J was trimmed by 0 bases and V by 6 bases; bases with no gene match: 6. The chain's CDR3 is CASTETSDSYNEQFF. The CDR3 nucleotides are TGTGCCAGCACCGAAACTAGCGACTCCTACAATGAGCAGTTCTTC. The whole variable domain, remainder taken from reference TRBV5-4 and TRBJ2-1, is ETGVTQSPTHLIKTRGQQVTLRCSSQSGHNTVSWYQQALGQGPQFIFQYYREEENGRGNFPPRFSGLQFPNYSSELNVNALELDDSALYLCASTETSDSYNEQFFGPGTRLTVL.

This clonotype was seen ten or more times. The J gene is TRBJ2-1, the V gene TRBV7-8; 10 bases agree with TRBD2. Germline V gene data show CDR1 as SGHVS and CDR2 as FQNEAQ. This CDR3 is 15 amino acids long. With V trimmed by 7 bases and J by 7 bases, 10 bases remained unmatched. CDR3 sequence (DNA): TGTGCCAGCACCGAGCGGGGGGGGAGCTATAATGAGCAGTTCTTC. Its translation is CASTERGGSYNEQFF.

Regarding this clonotype: Sequence at one end of the junction differs from germline and may be a read error. The chain is built from TRBV28 and TRBJ2-1; 8 bases align to TRBD2. Germline CDR1 and CDR2: MDHEN and SYDVKM. This CDR3 spans 15 amino acids. The CDR3 DNA sequence: TGTGCCAGCAGTTTAGGACGGGAGGGCTACAATGAGCAGCTCTTC. Residues: CASSLGREGYNEQLF. Drawing the rest from reference TRBV28 and TRBJ2-1, the complete variable domain is DVKVTQSSRYLVKRTGEKVFLECVQDMDHENMFWYRQDPGLGLRLIYFSYDVKMKEKGDIPEGYSVSREKKERFSLILESASTNQTSMYLCASSLGREGYNEQLFGPGTRLTVL.

This clonotype was found many times. The chain links TRBV28 to TRBJ2-5; D possibly corresponds to TRBD2 (6 bases). The CDR3 is 14 amino acids. Deletions cut 6 bases from V and 7 bases from J, with 18 bases between. Germline-derived CDR1 and CDR2 are MDHEN and SYDVKM. This CDR3 reads CASSQLDYRGTQYF. The CDR3 nucleotides read TGTGCCAGCAGCCAACTGGACTACCGGGGGACCCAGTACTTC.

About this clonotype: A single base separates this from a much larger clone, so it may be a read error. The chain uses TRBV3-1 and TRBJ1-2; D perhaps matches TRBD1 (5 bases). CDR1 LGHDT and CDR2 YNNKEL come from the germline V gene (reference sequence). The CDR3 is made up of 13 amino acids. In nucleotides, the CDR3 is TGTGCCAGCAGCGGGGGACTGAACTATGGCTTCACCTTC. Amino acid sequence: CASSGGLNYGFTF.

The rearrangement joins TRBV4-3 to TRBJ2-1, with 12 positions matching TRBD2. This CDR3 region has 20 residues. CDR1 and CDR2 from the germline V gene are LGHNA and YSLEER. With 0 bases clipped from V and 3 bases from J, the junction kept 12 bases outside the gene matches. The CDR3 loop is CASSQDPGTAGLAGYNEQFF. The CDR3 bases are TGCGCCAGCAGCCAAGACCCCGGGACAGCGGGACTAGCGGGCTACAATGAGCAGTTCTTC.

This clonotype has ten or more counts. The V call is TRBV28, the J call TRBJ1-6, with TRBD1 matching over 7 bases. Germline CDR1 and CDR2: MDHEN and SYDVKM. CDR3 length: 16 residues. V gave up 2 bases and J gave up 9 bases; unmatched junction bases: 10. DNA for the CDR3: TGTGCCAGCAGTTTAGGGCAGGGGGGGCCGGGTTCACCCCTCCACTTT. Protein: CASSLGQGGPGSPLHF.

This clonotype was seen repeatedly, ten times or more. The CDR3 reads CASSPGGVEQYF. For the CDR3, the DNA is TGTGCCAGCAGCCCGGGAGGGGTCGAGCAGTACTTC. The chain links TRBV3-2 to TRBJ2-7; TRBD2, the table's D call, lacks a check against the DNA. TRBV3-2 is noted as a pseudogene. This CDR3 spans 12 amino acids.

This clonotype was seen more than once but under ten times. V is TRBV20-1 and J is TRBJ2-7; maybe TRBD1 (6 bases). Germline V CDR1 and CDR2: DFQATT, SNEGSKA (reference sequence). The CDR3 length is 13 residues. Trimming took 5 bases from V and 5 from J, leaving 16 bases between them. The CDR3 loop is CSAVGPTGNEQYF. In DNA form, the CDR3 reads TGCAGTGCTGTAGGGCCTACAGGGAACGAGCAGTACTTC.

This sequence joins TRBV7-9 and TRBJ1-4; a possible D gene is TRBD1 (5 bases). The CDR3 is 15 amino acids. V lost 5 bases to trimming and J lost 6 bases, with 16 bases between them. In germline, CDR1 is SEHNR, CDR2 FQNEAQ (reference sequence). This chain's CDR3 is CASSQEKGTHEKLFF. The CDR3 coding sequence is TGTGCCAGCAGCCAAGAGAAGGGGACCCATGAAAAACTGTTTTTT.

The V gene is TRBV5-1, the J gene TRBJ1-1; 7 bases are a match to TRBD1. With V trimmed by 4 bases and J by 2 bases, 11 bases remained unmatched. Germline CDR1 reads SGHRS; CDR2 reads YFSETQ. The CDR3 is 16 residues long. The CDR3 DNA reads as TGCGCCAGCAGCCCTTTCTCGGGACAGCTTAACACTGAAGCTTTCTTT. Its translation is CASSPFSGQLNTEAFF.

The CDR3 coding sequence is TGCAGTGCTAGAGCGGGGGGAGCGGCTGGGGAGCTGTTTTTT. It yields the protein CSARAGGAAGELFF. V and J are TRBV20-1 and TRBJ2-2; 7 positions agree with TRBD2. V lost 1 base and J lost 8; bases outside the gene matches: 7. The CDR3 is 14 amino acids. Germline-derived CDR1 and CDR2 are DFQATT and SNEGSKA (reference sequence).

This clonotype was detected many times. CDR3 sequence reads: CASSSGEYEQFF. CDR3 DNA sequence: TGTGCCAGCAGCAGCGGAGAGTATGAGCAGTTCTTC. This chain joins TRBV9 and TRBJ2-1; weak D call: TRBD2 (5 bases). Trimming shortened V by 4 bases and J by 8 bases, and 10 bases separated the two germline ends. Germline assignment: CDR1 SGDLS and CDR2 YYNGEE. This CDR3 region has 12 residues.

The genes are TRBV30 and TRBJ1-1; 9 nucleotides align to TRBD1. V lost 5 bases and J lost 4; bases outside the gene matches: 5. Germline V gene lookup returns CDR1 GTSNPN and CDR2 SVGIG (reference sequence). This CDR3 is built from 13 residues. This CDR3 reads CAWYRTGATEAFF. CDR3 in DNA: TGTGCCTGGTACAGGACAGGGGCCACTGAAGCTTTCTTT. The variable domain in full, completed from reference TRBV30 and TRBJ1-1, reads SQTIHQWPATLVQPVGSPLSLECTVEGTSNPNLYWYRQAAGRGLQLLFYSVGIGQISSEVPQNLSASRPQDRQFILSSKKLLLSDSGFYLCAWYRTGATEAFFGQGTRLTVV.

This clonotype was recorded at least ten times. The V gene is TRBV10-3, the J gene TRBJ2-6; 9 bases are shared with TRBD2. Germline CDR1 is ENHRY and CDR2 is SYGVKD. This CDR3 is built from 20 residues. V shed 4 bases, J shed 4 bases, and the junction held 17 bases outside the gene matches. The CDR3: CAISAASGTAGTDGANVLTF. In nucleotides, the CDR3 is TGTGCCATCAGTGCTGCTAGCGGGACGGCCGGAACGGACGGGGCCAACGTCCTGACTTTC.

This clonotype was counted ten times or more. The V gene is TRBV27, the J gene TRBJ1-2, with 10 bases matching TRBD1. Trimming at V came to 4 bases and at J to 5 bases, leaving 1 base not matched to a gene. The CDR3 is 13 amino acids. Germline CDR1 is MNHEY and CDR2 is SMNVEV (reference sequence). CDR3 sequence reads: CASSSGQGYGYTF. CDR3 nucleotide sequence: TGTGCCAGCAGTTCGGGACAGGGGTATGGCTACACCTTC.

The sample holds a few counts of this clonotype. This chain uses TRBV5-6 with TRBJ2-2, with TRBD2 matching over 11 bases. This CDR3 spans 19 amino acids. After removal of 4 bases from V and 4 bases from J, the junction contained 15 bases not matched to a gene. Germline V gene sequence: CDR1 SGHDT, CDR2 YYEEEE. CDR3 coding DNA: TGTGCCAGCAGCCCTACGTTAGCGGGAGGGCCGTACGGCACCGGGGAGCTGTTTTTT. This gives the protein CASSPTLAGGPYGTGELFF.

The chain uses TRBV19 and TRBJ1-2; perhaps TRBD1 as D (6 bases). Trimming removed 11 bases at V and 8 bases at J, with 21 bases between. The CDR3 has 13 residues. The germline CDR1 and CDR2 sequences are LNHDA and SQIVND (reference sequence). CDR3: CAGKGGALEGYTF. In nucleotides, the CDR3 is TGTGCCGGCAAGGGGGGGGCACTAGAAGGCTACACCTTC. Variable domain in full (rest from reference TRBV19 and TRBJ1-2): DGGITQSPKYLFRKEGQNVTLSCEQNLNHDAMYWYRQDPGQGLRLIYYSQIVNDFQKGDIAEGYSVSREKKESFPLTVTSAQKNPTAFYLCAGKGGALEGYTFGSGTRLTVV.

A word on this clonotype: A much larger clonotype is one base distant, so this may be a read error. In this CDR3 the conserved last residue, phenylalanine or tryptophan, is missing, so a read error is likely. CDR3 nucleotide sequence: TGTGCCAGCAGTTTCTCCGCCTACGAGCAGTACATC. Its translation is CASSFSAYEQYI. The genes are TRBV28 and TRBJ2-7; D gene unclear. Trimming stripped 3 bases from V and 2 bases from J, with 5 bases between. The CDR3 has 12 amino acids. Germline loops: CDR1 MDHEN, CDR2 SYDVKM.

The chain uses TRBV3-1 and TRBJ2-2, with D perhaps matching TRBD1 (5 bases). The CDR3 length is 13 residues. Germline-derived CDR1 and CDR2 are LGHDT and YNNKEL (reference sequence). The germline V and J ends were trimmed by 1 base and 11 bases, with 11 bases remaining between them. In DNA, the CDR3 is TGTGCCAGCAGCCAAGTAGCAGGGATCGAGCTGTTTTTT. This translates into CASSQVAGIELFF.

This clonotype was seen at least ten times. CDR3 bases: TGTGCCAGCAGTTTTCGGGAAAACTACAATGAGCAGTTCTTC. It is translated as CASSFRENYNEQFF. The genes are TRBV12-3 or TRBV12-4 and TRBJ2-1; TRBD2 is a possible D gene (5 bases). The CDR3 loop spans 14 amino acids. V lost 3 bases and J 3 bases, leaving 9 bases between the germline ends.

This clonotype has a count of ten or more. J is TRBJ2-3 and V is TRBV11-3; D remains unclear. There are 13 residues in the CDR3. The germline gives CDR1 SGHNT, CDR2 YENEEA. The V and J ends lost 1 base and 6 bases respectively, with 8 bases between them. CDR3 loop: CASSLGLGDTQYF. The CDR3 DNA follows: TGTGCCAGCAGCTTAGGACTTGGTGATACGCAGTATTTT.

In its sample, this clonotype was seen many times. V is TRBV12-3 or TRBV12-4 and J is TRBJ2-1; 15 bases line up with TRBD2. Trimming cost V 4 bases and J 1 base; bases outside gene matches: 17. The CDR3 sequence is 22 residues long. The CDR3: CASSSTFIGLAGGHASYNEQFF. CDR3 sequence (DNA): TGTGCCAGCAGTTCTACCTTCATCGGACTAGCGGGAGGGCACGCGTCCTACAATGAGCAGTTCTTC.

This clonotype was detected ten times or more. The chain combines TRBV11-2 with TRBJ1-2, with D possibly TRBD1 on 5 matching bases. Germline CDR1 reads SGHAT; CDR2 reads FQNNGV. Trimming removed 5 bases from V and 9 bases from J, with 10 bases in between. The CDR3 runs 11 residues. CDR3 in amino acids: CASSQGVSYTF. The CDR3 DNA is TGTGCCAGCAGCCAGGGCGTGAGCTACACCTTC.

The chain recombines TRBV18 with TRBJ2-2; no definite D call. Germline V gene sequence: CDR1 KGHSH, CDR2 LQKENI. The length of the CDR3 is 14 residues. The V end lost 5 bases, the J end lost 6 bases, and 13 bases lay between the germline ends. The CDR3 reads CASSGGVWSGELFF. The CDR3 bases are TGTGCCAGCTCAGGCGGCGTTTGGTCCGGGGAGCTGTTTTTT. The complete variable domain, with remaining parts taken from reference TRBV18 and TRBJ2-2, reads NAGVMQNPRHLVRRRGQEARLRCSPMKGHSHVYWYRQLPEEGLKFMVYLQKENIIDESGMPKERFSAEFPKEGPSILRIQQVVRGDSAAYFCASSGGVWSGELFFGEGSRLTVL.